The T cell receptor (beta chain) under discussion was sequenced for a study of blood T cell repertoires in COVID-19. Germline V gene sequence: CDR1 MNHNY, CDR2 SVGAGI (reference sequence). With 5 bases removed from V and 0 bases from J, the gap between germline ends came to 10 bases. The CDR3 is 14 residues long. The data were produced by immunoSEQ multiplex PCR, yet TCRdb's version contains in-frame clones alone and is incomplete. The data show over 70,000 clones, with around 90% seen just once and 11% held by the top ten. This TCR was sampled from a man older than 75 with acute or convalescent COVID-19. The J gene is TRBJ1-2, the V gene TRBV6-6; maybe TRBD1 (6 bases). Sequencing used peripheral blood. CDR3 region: CASSTDSTNYGYTF. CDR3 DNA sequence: TGTGCCAGCAGTACGGACAGCACTAACTATGGCTACACCTTC.